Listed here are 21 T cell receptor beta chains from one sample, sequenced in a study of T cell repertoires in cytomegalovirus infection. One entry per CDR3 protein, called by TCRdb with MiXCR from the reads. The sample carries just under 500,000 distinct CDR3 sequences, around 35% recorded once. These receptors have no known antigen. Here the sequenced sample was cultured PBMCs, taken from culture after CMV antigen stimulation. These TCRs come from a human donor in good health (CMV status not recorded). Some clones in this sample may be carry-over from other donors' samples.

The CDR3 spells CASSIRLRDTEAFF. CDR3 nucleotides: TGTGCCAGTAGTATCCGGCTCCGGGACACTGAAGCTTTCTTT. The chain is built from TRBV19 and TRBJ1-1; D unclear. This CDR3 region has 14 residues. Germline V gives CDR1 LNHDA, CDR2 SQIVND (reference sequence). V was clipped by 3 bases and J by 3 bases, with 11 bases between them.

CDR3 region: CASSFSFYEQYF. DNA for the CDR3: TGTGCCAGCAGCTTCAGTTTCTACGAGCAGTACTTC. The chain has TRBV7-2 and TRBJ2-7; no reliable D call. From germline, CDR1 is SGHTA and CDR2 FQGNSA. This CDR3 spans 12 amino acids. Trimming shortened V by 3 bases and J by 3 bases, and 6 bases separated the two germline ends.

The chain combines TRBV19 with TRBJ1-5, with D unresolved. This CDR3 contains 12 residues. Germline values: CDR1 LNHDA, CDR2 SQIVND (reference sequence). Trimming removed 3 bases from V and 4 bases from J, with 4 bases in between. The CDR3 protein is CASSMDNQPQHF. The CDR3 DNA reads TGTGCCAGTAGTATGGATAATCAGCCCCAGCATTTT.

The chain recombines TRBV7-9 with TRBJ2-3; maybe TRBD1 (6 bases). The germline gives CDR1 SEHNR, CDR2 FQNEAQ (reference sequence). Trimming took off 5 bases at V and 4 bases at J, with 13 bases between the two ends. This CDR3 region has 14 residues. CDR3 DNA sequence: TGTGCCAGCAGCACCCCACAGGGATCAGATACGCAGTATTTT. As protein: CASSTPQGSDTQYF.

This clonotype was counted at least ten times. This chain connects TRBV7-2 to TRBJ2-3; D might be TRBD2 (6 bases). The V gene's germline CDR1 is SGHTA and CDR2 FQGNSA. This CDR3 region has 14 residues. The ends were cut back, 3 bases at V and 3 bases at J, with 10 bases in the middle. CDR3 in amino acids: CASSLIGSTDTQYF. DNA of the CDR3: TGTGCCAGCAGCTTGATCGGGAGTACAGATACGCAGTATTTT. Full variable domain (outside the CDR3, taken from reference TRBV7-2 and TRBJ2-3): GAGVSQSPSNKVTEKGKDVELRCDPISGHTALYWYRQSLGQGLEFLIYFQGNSAPDKSGLPSDRFSAERTGGSVSTLTIQRTQQEDSAVYLCASSLIGSTDTQYFGPGTRLTVL.

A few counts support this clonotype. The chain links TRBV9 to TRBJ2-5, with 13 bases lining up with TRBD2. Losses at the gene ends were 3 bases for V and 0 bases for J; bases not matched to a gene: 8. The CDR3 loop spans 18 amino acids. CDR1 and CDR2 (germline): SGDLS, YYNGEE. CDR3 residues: CASSGGLAGDSYQETQYF. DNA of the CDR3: TGTGCCAGCAGCGGAGGACTAGCGGGAGATTCCTACCAAGAGACCCAGTACTTC.

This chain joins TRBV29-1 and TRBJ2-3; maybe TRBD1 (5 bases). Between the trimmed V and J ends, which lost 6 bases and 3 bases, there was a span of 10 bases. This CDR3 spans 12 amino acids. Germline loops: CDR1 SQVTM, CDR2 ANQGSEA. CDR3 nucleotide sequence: TGCAGCGTCGGCAGGGCAACAGATACGCAGTATTTT. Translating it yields CSVGRATDTQYF.

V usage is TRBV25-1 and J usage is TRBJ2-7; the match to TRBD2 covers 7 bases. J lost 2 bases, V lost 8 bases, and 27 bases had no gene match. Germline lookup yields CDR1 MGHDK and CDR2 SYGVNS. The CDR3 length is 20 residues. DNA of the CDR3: TGTGCCAGCGTCAGGAACCCCTGGGCTAGCGGAACTTACCTAACCTACGAGCAGTACGTC. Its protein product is CASVRNPWASGTYLTYEQYV.

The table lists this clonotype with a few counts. CDR3 amino acids: CASKPSGSTDTQYF. The CDR3 DNA follows: TGTGCCAGCAAACCTAGCGGAAGCACAGATACGCAGTATTTT. This chain connects TRBV7-2 to TRBJ2-3, with 7 bases fitting TRBD2. The CDR3 runs 14 residues. V was clipped by 7 bases and J by 0 bases; unmatched bases: 4. Germline loops: CDR1 SGHTA, CDR2 FQGNSA.

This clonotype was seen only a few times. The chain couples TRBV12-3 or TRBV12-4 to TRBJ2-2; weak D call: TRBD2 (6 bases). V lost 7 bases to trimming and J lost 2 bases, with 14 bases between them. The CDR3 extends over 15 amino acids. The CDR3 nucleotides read TGTGCCAGCACCCCGGGACTTGTTAACACCGGGGAGCTGTTTTTT. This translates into CASTPGLVNTGELFF.

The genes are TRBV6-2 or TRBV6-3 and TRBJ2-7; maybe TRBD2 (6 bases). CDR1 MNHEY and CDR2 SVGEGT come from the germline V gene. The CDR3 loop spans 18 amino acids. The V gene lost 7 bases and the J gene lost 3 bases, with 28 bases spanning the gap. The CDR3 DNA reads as TGTGCCAGCACCCTTCCGGGACTCCGACCATTTCTAATCTACGAGCAGTACTTC. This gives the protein CASTLPGLRPFLIYEQYF.

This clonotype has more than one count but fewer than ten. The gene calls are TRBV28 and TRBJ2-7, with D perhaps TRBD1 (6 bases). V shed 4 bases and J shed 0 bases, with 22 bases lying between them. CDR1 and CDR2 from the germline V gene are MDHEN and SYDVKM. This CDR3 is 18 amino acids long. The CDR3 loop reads CASSYTRILGTSSYEQYF. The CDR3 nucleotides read TGTGCCAGCAGTTACACCCGAATCCTCGGGACATCCTCCTACGAGCAGTACTTC. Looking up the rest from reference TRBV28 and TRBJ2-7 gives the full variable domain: DVKVTQSSRYLVKRTGEKVFLECVQDMDHENMFWYRQDPGLGLRLIYFSYDVKMKEKGDIPEGYSVSREKKERFSLILESASTNQTSMYLCASSYTRILGTSSYEQYFGPGTRLTVT.

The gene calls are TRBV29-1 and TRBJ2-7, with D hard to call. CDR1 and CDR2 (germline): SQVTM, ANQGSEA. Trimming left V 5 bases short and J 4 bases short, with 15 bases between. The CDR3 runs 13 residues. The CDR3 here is CSVFDRMRYEQYF. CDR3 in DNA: TGCAGCGTTTTCGACCGAATGAGGTACGAGCAGTACTTC.

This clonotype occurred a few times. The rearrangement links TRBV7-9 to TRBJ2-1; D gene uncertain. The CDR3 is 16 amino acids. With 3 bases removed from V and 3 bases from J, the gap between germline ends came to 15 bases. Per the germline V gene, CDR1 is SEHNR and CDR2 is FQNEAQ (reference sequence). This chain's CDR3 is CASSFSDSPVYNEQFF. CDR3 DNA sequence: TGTGCCAGCAGCTTTAGTGATAGCCCTGTCTACAATGAGCAGTTCTTC.

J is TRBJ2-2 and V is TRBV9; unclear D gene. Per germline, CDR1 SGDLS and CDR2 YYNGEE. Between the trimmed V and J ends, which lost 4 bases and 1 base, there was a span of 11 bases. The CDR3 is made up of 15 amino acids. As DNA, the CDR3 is TGTGCCAGCAGCAGTCTTTCTGGGAACACCGGGGAGCTGTTTTTT. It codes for CASSSLSGNTGELFF.

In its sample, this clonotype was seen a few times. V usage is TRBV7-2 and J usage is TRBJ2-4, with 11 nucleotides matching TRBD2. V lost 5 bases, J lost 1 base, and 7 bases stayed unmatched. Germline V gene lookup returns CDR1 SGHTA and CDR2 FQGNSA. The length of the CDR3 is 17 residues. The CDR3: CASSLTSGTHAKNIQYF. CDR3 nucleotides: TGTGCCAGCAGCCTGACTAGCGGGACCCACGCCAAAAACATTCAGTACTTC.

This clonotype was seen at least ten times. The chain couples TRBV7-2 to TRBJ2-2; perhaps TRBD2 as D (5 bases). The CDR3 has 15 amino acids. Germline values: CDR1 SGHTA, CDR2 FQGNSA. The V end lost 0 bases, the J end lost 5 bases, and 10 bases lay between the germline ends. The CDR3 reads CASSLAGEKTGELFF. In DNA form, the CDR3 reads TGTGCCAGCAGCTTAGCGGGAGAGAAGACCGGGGAGCTGTTTTTT.

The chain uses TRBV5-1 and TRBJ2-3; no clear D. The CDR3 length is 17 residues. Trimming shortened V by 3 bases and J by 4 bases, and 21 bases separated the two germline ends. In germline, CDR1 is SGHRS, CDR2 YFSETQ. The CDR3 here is CASSWDSPGRSADTQYF. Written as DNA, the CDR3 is TGCGCCAGCAGCTGGGATTCTCCCGGCAGATCCGCAGATACGCAGTATTTT.

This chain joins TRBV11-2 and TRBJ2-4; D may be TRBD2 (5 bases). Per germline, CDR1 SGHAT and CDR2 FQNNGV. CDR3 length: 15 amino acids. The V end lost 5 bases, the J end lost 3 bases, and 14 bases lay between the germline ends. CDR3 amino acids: CASSLVRGYKNIQYF. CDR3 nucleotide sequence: TGTGCCAGCAGCCTCGTCCGGGGATACAAAAACATTCAGTACTTC.

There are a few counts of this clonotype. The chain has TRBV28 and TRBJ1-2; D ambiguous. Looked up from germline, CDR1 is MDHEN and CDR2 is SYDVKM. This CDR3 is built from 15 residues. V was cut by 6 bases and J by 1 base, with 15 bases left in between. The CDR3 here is CASSVVEWDNYGYTF. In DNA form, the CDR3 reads TGTGCCAGCAGCGTTGTGGAATGGGATAACTATGGCTACACCTTC.

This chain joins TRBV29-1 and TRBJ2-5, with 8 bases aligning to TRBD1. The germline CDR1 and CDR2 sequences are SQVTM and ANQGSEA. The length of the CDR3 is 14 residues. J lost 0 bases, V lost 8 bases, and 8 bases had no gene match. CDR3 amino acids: CSTRTGLYQETQYF. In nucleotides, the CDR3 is TGCAGCACGCGGACAGGGTTGTACCAAGAGACCCAGTACTTC.